Here is one T cell receptor beta chain with its context. Its antigen is unknown. Base qualities are not at hand, and no much larger clone is one base apart. The germline V gene (reference sequence) sets CDR1 to WNHNN and CDR2 to SYGVQD. The junction carries 11 bases between V and J, which are trimmed by 6 bases and 3 bases respectively. From its cysteine to its phenylalanine, the CDR3 spans 13 amino acids. The DNA shown is the 39-base CDR3, in frame from base 1. The entry originates in a study of memory CD4+ T cells and cytomegalovirus serostatus (dated by TCRdb to between 2018 and 2021). Background on the whole study: The cohort included around 33 healthy adults from Belgium, of whom 9 were CMV seropositive and 24 were CMV seronegative. To replicate a published TCR-based CMV serostatus classifier, the researchers sequenced the CD4+ memory TCRbeta repertoires of a Belgian cohort whose cytomegalovirus serostatus was known. Broader findings and caveats from the paper: The results were read as suggesting that the CMV-associated TCR signature is, for the most part, present in the CD4+ memory repertoire. Of roughly 170 previously reported CMV-associated TCRbeta sequences, around 70 appeared in the CD4+ memory repertoires, each in one to five individuals. For CMV serostatus prediction, a median bootstrapped AUC of about 0.95 was reached with the original framework, and a median bootstrapped AUC of 0.91 was reached with a US-trained random forest. On the Belgian cohort, the classifier built on the original framework reached a median bootstrapped AUC of about 0.95, with a 95% CI of 0.76-1.00. Only CD4+CD45RO+ memory cells were sequenced, in contrast to the original study, in which naive and memory CD4+ and CD8+ populations were covered.

The Quick-DNA Microprep Kit was used to extract genomic DNA from the sorted cells. TCRbeta DNA was amplified with the immunoSEQ hsTCRbeta kit following the manufacturer's protocol. TCRbeta libraries were sequenced on an Illumina MiSeq instrument. The study's processing was this. After out-of-frame sequences were removed, around 2,200,000 distinct TCRbeta sequences remained, averaging about 66,813 per individual. Each individual was scored using the number of about 180 previously reported CMV-associated TCRbeta sequences that the individual carried and the total number of productive distinct TCRbeta sequences. A beta-binomial model was reimplemented in Python, and scikit-learn random forests with default parameters were trained on US cohort data. Classifier performance on the Belgian cohort was summarized as median AUC with percentile confidence intervals calculated over 10,000 bootstrap iterations. The clones in this table, taken by TCRdb from immuneACCESS, are in-frame only. Not every clone is retained; where verified, under half of the shortfall comes from an unresolved V gene, and the cause of the rest is unknown. V, J and clone size are those of that table, while D and trimming were read from the DNA. This sample comprises roughly 64,000 clones, roughly four fifths of them detected only once. The ten largest clones capture 0.88% of the sample.

A FACSAria II was used to sort memory CD4+ T cells, defined as single viable CD3+CD4+CD8-CD45RO+ cells. CMV serostatus was assessed using a Roche Elecsys assay, by which serum IgG against CMV pp150, pp28, p38 and p52 was detected. After the samples were thawed, total CD4+ T cells were enriched through positive selection using CD4 magnetic microbeads. The samples came from a different study that was designed specifically to examine the CD4+ T cell memory repertoire. Following standard operating procedures, peripheral blood mononuclear cells were isolated and cryopreserved, while serum was kept at -80 degrees C. The staining used CD3-PerCP (BW264/56), CD4-APC (RPA-T4), CD45RO-PE (UCHT1) and CD8-Pacific Orange (3B5) antibodies, and Sytox blue was used to exclude non-viable cells.

The chain is made from TRBV10-1 and TRBJ1-1, with the D gene not clear enough to name. Sequenced input: memory CD4+ T cells from blood. The origin of this receptor is an adult in good health and CMV-seronegative. The encoded CDR3 is CASRFMRDTEAFF. The base sequence is TGCGCCAGCAGGTTCATGCGGGACACTGAAGCTTTCTTT.